Listed here is a single T cell receptor (beta chain). Trimming stripped 2 bases from V and 6 bases from J, with 3 bases between. The CDR3 covers 11 residues. Germline V gives CDR1 SGHKS, CDR2 YYEKEE (reference sequence). These data belong to a study of control samples from healthy donors and cancer patients. Using immunoSEQ multiplex PCR, the repertoire was profiled, and TCRdb retains in-frame clones only, with some absent. The data hold just over 150,000 clones, with around nine tenths observed a single time. This TCR was recovered from a young man in good health. Sequenced sample: blood. This rearrangement joins TRBV5-5 to TRBJ1-3, with D uncertain. In nucleotides, the CDR3 is TGTGCCAGCAGCTTAGAAAACACCATATATTTT. It codes for CASSLENTIYF. The full variable domain, with the rest looked up from reference TRBV5-5 and TRBJ1-3, is DAGVTQSPTHLIKTRGQQVTLRCSPISGHKSVSWYQQVLGQGPQFIFQYYEKEERGRGNFPDRFSARQFPNYSSELNVNALLLGDSALYLCASSLENTIYFGEGSWLTVV.